This T cell receptor beta chain was obtained from a study of blood T cell repertoires in COVID-19. Assay used: immunoSEQ multiplex PCR; TCRdb lists only in-frame clones, some missing. The sample has 55,000 to 80,000 clones; approximately 83% are singletons. The CDR3 loop spans 13 amino acids. The trim removed 3 bases at V and 10 bases at J, leaving 4 bases unmatched. Germline CDR1 reads MNHEY; CDR2 reads SMNVEV (reference sequence). The chain uses TRBV27 and TRBJ2-1; 9 nucleotides match TRBD2. The receptor was isolated from a human donor in a cohort sampled during active COVID-19. Material: peripheral blood. In DNA, the CDR3 is TGTGCCAGCAGTTTCACAGCGGGGGGCGAGCAGTTCTTC. It specifies CASSFTAGGEQFF.